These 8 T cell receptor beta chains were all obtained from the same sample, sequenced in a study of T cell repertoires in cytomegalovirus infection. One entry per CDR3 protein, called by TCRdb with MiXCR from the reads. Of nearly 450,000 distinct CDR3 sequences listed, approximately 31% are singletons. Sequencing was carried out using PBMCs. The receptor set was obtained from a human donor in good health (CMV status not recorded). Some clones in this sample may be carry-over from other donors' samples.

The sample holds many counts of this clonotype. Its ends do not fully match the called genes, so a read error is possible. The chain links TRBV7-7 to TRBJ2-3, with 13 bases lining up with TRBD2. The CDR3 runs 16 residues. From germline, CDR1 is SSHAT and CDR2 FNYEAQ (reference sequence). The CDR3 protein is CASSYGLAGGTDTQYF. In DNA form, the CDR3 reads TGTGCTAGCAGCTACGGACTAGCGGGGGGCACAGATACGCAGTATTTT. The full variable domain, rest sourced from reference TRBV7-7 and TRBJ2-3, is GAGVSQSPRYKVTKRGQDVTLRCDPISSHATLYWYQQALGQGPEFLTYFNYEAQPDKSGLPSDRFSAERPEGSISTLTIQRTEQRDSAMYRCASSYGLAGGTDTQYFGPGTRLTVL.

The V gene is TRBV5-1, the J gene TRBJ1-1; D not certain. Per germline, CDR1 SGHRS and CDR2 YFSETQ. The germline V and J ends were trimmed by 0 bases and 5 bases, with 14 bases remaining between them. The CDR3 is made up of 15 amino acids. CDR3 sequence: CASSLDPGTGTEAFF. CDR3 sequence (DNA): TGCGCCAGCAGCTTGGACCCGGGAACTGGGACTGAAGCTTTCTTT.

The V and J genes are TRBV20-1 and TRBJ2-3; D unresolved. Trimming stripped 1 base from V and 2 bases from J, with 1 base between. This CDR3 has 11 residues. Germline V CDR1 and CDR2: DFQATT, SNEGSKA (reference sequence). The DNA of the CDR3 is TGCAGTGCTAGAGTCACAGATACGCAGTATTTT. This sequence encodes CSARVTDTQYF.

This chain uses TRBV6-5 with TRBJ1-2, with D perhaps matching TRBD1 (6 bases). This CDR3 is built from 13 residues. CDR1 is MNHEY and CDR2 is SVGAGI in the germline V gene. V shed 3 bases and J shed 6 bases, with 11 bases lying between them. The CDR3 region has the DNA TGTGCCAGCAGTTATTCAGGGGTGGATGGCTACACCTTC. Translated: CASSYSGVDGYTF.

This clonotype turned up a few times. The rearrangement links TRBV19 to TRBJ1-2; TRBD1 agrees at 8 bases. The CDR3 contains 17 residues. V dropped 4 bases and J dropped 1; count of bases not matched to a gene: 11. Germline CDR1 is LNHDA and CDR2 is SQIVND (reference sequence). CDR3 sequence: CASSTGGTGLNNYGYTF. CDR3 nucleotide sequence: TGTGCCAGTAGTACCGGAGGGACAGGTCTTAATAACTATGGCTACACCTTC.

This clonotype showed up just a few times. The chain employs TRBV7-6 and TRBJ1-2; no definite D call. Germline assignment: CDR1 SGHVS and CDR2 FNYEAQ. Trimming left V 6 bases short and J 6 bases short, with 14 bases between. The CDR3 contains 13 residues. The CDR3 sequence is CASRDTGPDGYTF. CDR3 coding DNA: TGTGCCAGCAGAGATACCGGACCCGATGGCTACACCTTC.

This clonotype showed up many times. DNA of the CDR3: TGTGCCAGCAGCTTAGCCCAGAGCAATCAGCCCCAGCATTTT. Its protein product is CASSLAQSNQPQHF. The chain links TRBV7-8 to TRBJ1-5; D is unresolved. V shed 0 bases and J shed 1 base, with 4 bases lying between them. The CDR3 is 14 amino acids. Looked up from germline, CDR1 is SGHVS and CDR2 is FQNEAQ.

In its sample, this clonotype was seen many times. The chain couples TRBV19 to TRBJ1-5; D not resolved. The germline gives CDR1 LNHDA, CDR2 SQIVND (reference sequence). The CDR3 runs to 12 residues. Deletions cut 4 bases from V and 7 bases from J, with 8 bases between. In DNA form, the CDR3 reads TGTGCCAGTAGTAAAATGGGCCAGCCCCAGCATTTT. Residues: CASSKMGQPQHF.